A selection of T cell receptor beta chains follows, all from one sample in a study of identical twins. Each CDR3 protein gets one entry after TCRdb re-called the 5' RACE reads with MiXCR. The table has more than 400,000 distinct CDR3 sequences, about 16% seen once; the top ten hold roughly 0.43%. These same records also appear under a second study, on yellow fever vaccine responses in identical twins.

The sample consisted of CD4+ T cells sorted from blood. The origin of the receptors is a woman between 18 and 30 years old in good health. Each CDR3 is given with its conserved first and last residue. Each record gives: clone size, J gene, V gene, D gene, CDR3 protein, CDR3 DNA. A D gene is named only where the DNA matches it firmly. A row's size may be missing; if present it is once, few, many or a size class.

-	TRBJ2-6	TRBV15	-	CATSRDSGSGANVLTF	TGTGCCACCAGCAGAGATTCTGGTTCTGGGGCCAACGTCCTGACTTTC
-	TRBJ2-2	TRBV24-1	-	CATSDPGLTPGTGELFF	TGTGCCACCAGTGACCCAGGACTGACTCCAGGGACCGGGGAGCTGTTTTTT
few	TRBJ2-5	TRBV11-2	TRBD1	CASSSRQLQGQGETQYF	TGTGCCAGCAGCTCCCGCCAATTACAGGGACAGGGGGAGACCCAGTACTTC
many	TRBJ1-1	TRBV11-3	-	CASSLNQDLEAFF	TGTGCCAGCAGCTTAAACCAAGACCTTGAAGCTTTCTTT
few	TRBJ2-1	TRBV2	TRBD1	CASKGQGVNEQFF	TGTGCCAGCAAGGGACAGGGGGTTAATGAGCAGTTCTTC
few	TRBJ1-1	TRBV6-5	-	CASSYWRGGRNTEAFF	TGTGCCAGCAGTTACTGGAGAGGGGGTCGGAACACTGAAGCTTTCTTT
-	TRBJ2-3	TRBV4-1	-	CASSQGRWDLRGDTQYF	TGCGCCAGCAGCCAAGGCCGATGGGACCTCCGAGGGGATACGCAGTATTTT
many	TRBJ1-2	TRBV15	-	CATSRSLLQSPYGYTF	TGTGCCACCAGCAGATCCCTTCTGCAAAGCCCCTATGGCTACACCTTC
-	TRBJ1-1	TRBV14	TRBD1	CASSQNRGQGTEAFF	TGTGCCAGCAGCCAAAACAGGGGGCAGGGCACTGAAGCTTTCTTT
-	TRBJ2-1	TRBV2	-	CASSLAVYSLYTYNEQFF	TGTGCCAGCAGTTTGGCGGTCTACAGTCTATATACCTACAATGAGCAGTTCTTC
-	TRBJ2-5	TRBV20-1	TRBD1	CSARQDRGQETQYF	TGCAGTGCTCGACAGGACAGGGGGCAGGAGACCCAGTACTTC
-	TRBJ2-1	TRBV7-9	-	CASSSTARTEVSGEQFF	TGTGCCAGCAGCTCGACCGCCCGGACTGAAGTATCGGGTGAGCAGTTCTTC
few	TRBJ2-2	TRBV6-4	TRBD1	CASSAEGGTNTGELFF	TGTGCCAGCAGTGCGGAAGGGGGCACGAACACCGGGGAGCTGTTTTTT
few	TRBJ1-6	TRBV20-1	-	CSARDSRYTWDSPLHF	TGCAGTGCTAGAGATTCTAGGTATACCTGGGATTCACCCCTCCACTTT
few	TRBJ2-1	TRBV11-1	-	CASSTVKHNEQFF	TGTGCCAGCAGTACGGTAAAACACAATGAGCAGTTCTTC
-	TRBJ2-1	TRBV11-2	TRBD2	CASSAPVRGGIAGRAWNEQFF	TGTGCCAGCAGCGCCCCCGTTCGGGGGGGGATAGCGGGAAGGGCTTGGAATGAGCAGTTCTTC
-	TRBJ2-2	TRBV6-2/TRBV6-3	-	CASSPRWSGELFF	TGTGCCAGCAGTCCTCGTTGGTCCGGGGAGCTGTTTTTT
many	TRBJ2-3	TRBV20-1	-	CSAILSTDTQYF	TGCAGTGCTATACTTAGCACAGATACGCAGTATTTT
few	TRBJ1-1	TRBV5-1	TRBD1	CASSFGPGTGRNTEAFF	TGCGCCAGCAGCTTCGGTCCCGGGACAGGGAGGAACACTGAAGCTTTCTTT
-	TRBJ1-1	TRBV3-1	-	CASSQLQGRSTEAFF	TGTGCCAGCAGCCAACTACAGGGAAGATCCACTGAAGCTTTCTTT
few	TRBJ2-1	TRBV28	-	CASSLFASYNEQFF	TGTGCCAGCAGTTTATTTGCCTCCTACAATGAGCAGTTCTTC
few	TRBJ2-7	TRBV5-1	-	CASSLGDWTNYEQYF	TGCGCCAGCAGCTTGGGGGACTGGACGAACTACGAGCAGTACTTC
few	TRBJ2-3	TRBV6-5	TRBD1	CASSYGTGADTQYF	TGTGCCAGCAGTTACGGGACAGGGGCAGATACGCAGTATTTT
once	TRBJ2-1	TRBV5-8	TRBD2	CASRTSGSPNEQFF	TGTGCCAGCAGGACTAGCGGGAGCCCCAATGAGCAGTTCTTC
few	TRBJ2-2	TRBV11-1	-	CASSLVKSGRNTGELFF	TGTGCCAGCAGCTTAGTTAAGTCAGGTCGGAACACCGGGGAGCTGTTTTTT